The 16 T cell receptor beta chains below come from one sample, sequenced in a study of T-cell memory formation after mild COVID-19. TCRdb processed the 5' RACE reads anew with MiXCR; each CDR3 protein has one entry. The table has 100,000 to 150,000 distinct CDR3 sequences, about 5.9% seen once. The sample was PBMCs or a T cell subset sorted from them (not recorded which). The receptor set was obtained from an adult woman who had mild COVID-19 (a few samples of this study predate the infection). Cell type and time point are not known.

This clonotype was recorded many times. The genes are TRBV2 and TRBJ2-2; TRBD2 agrees at 9 bases. The J segment lost 9 bases and the V segment lost 6 bases, leaving 11 bases of the junction unmatched. The CDR3 sequence is 15 residues long. The germline V gene encodes CDR1 SNHLY and CDR2 FYNNEI. The CDR3 DNA reads as TGTGCCAGCAGGGGAAGCGGGGGGCCCTCCCGGGAGCTGTTTTTT. Encoded protein: CASRGSGGPSRELFF.

This clonotype was picked up a small number of times. The gene calls are TRBV20-1 and TRBJ1-3, with unresolved D. The CDR3 length is 14 residues. Trimming shortened V by 0 bases and J by 1 base, and 7 bases separated the two germline ends. CDR1 and CDR2 from the germline V gene are DFQATT and SNEGSKA (reference sequence). The CDR3 DNA is TGCAGTGCTAGAGATGACCTTTCTGGAAACACCATATATTTT. This translates into CSARDDLSGNTIYF.

The CDR3 region has the DNA TGTGCCAGCTCACCACCGGCCAGGGCTTACCTCAGTGAGCAGTTCTTC. It is translated as CASSPPARAYLSEQFF. The chain links TRBV18 to TRBJ2-1; perhaps TRBD1 as D (5 bases). This CDR3 region has 16 residues. Trimming stripped 0 bases from V and 9 bases from J, with 18 bases between. Germline V gene sequence: CDR1 KGHSH, CDR2 LQKENI.

This clonotype was seen a handful of times. The chain couples TRBV7-8 to TRBJ1-5, with 8 bases that match TRBD1. The CDR3 length is 13 residues. Germline loops: CDR1 SGHVS, CDR2 FQNEAQ. The V segment lost 4 bases and the J segment 9 bases; nucleotides outside the gene matches: 5. CDR3 nucleotides: TGTGCCAGCAGCTCGGACAGGGAACGGCCCCAGCATTTT. Protein sequence: CASSSDRERPQHF.

This clonotype was recorded a few times. This sequence joins TRBV12-3 or TRBV12-4 and TRBJ2-7; 7 bases fit TRBD1. Germline trimming cut 7 bases from V and 1 base from J; bases unmatched to any gene: 4. There are 13 residues in the CDR3. CDR3 sequence: CASTQTGSYEQYF. For the CDR3, the DNA is TGTGCCAGCACCCAGACAGGGTCCTACGAGCAGTACTTC.

V usage is TRBV18 and J usage is TRBJ2-3, with TRBD2 identical over 10 bases. The CDR3 consists of 15 residues. In germline, CDR1 is KGHSH, CDR2 LQKENI. Trimming took 8 bases from V and 3 from J; bases not matched to a gene: 8. CDR3 amino acids: CASVRPGLATDTQYF. The DNA of the CDR3 is TGTGCCAGCGTTCGACCGGGACTAGCGACAGATACGCAGTATTTT.

This clonotype occurred a few times. V and J are TRBV3-1 and TRBJ2-2; TRBD1 matches at 9 bases. The germline V gene encodes CDR1 LGHDT and CDR2 YNNKEL (reference sequence). The CDR3 sequence is 15 residues long. V lost 5 bases to trimming and J lost 4 bases; unmatched junction nucleotides: 5. Here the CDR3 DNA reads TGTGCCAGCAGCATCAGACAGGGGGTCACCGGGGAGCTGTTTTTT. Translating gives CASSIRQGVTGELFF. Supplemented by reference TRBV3-1 and TRBJ2-2, the full variable domain reads DTAVSQTPKYLVTQMGNDKSIKCEQNLGHDTMYWYKQDSKKFLKIMFSYNNKELIINETVPNRFSPKSPDKAHLNLHINSLELGDSAVYFCASSIRQGVTGELFFGEGSRLTVL.

This clonotype showed up just a few times. J is TRBJ1-6 and V is TRBV7-2, with 7 positions matching TRBD1. The CDR3 has 14 amino acids. The J segment lost 9 bases and the V segment lost 4 bases, leaving 6 bases of the junction unmatched. The germline CDR1 and CDR2 sequences are SGHTA and FQGNSA. The CDR3 sequence: CASSSDRVGSPLHF. Here the CDR3 DNA reads TGTGCCAGCAGCTCCGACAGGGTCGGTTCACCCCTCCACTTT. Combining the CDR3 with reference TRBV7-2 and TRBJ1-6 gives the whole variable domain GAGVSQSPSNKVTEKGKDVELRCDPISGHTALYWYRQSLGQGLEFLIYFQGNSAPDKSGLPSDRFSAERTGGSVSTLTIQRTQQEDSAVYLCASSSDRVGSPLHFGNGTRLTVT.

This clonotype was found many times. This chain uses TRBV11-3 with TRBJ2-2; no clear D gene. The germline gives CDR1 SGHNT, CDR2 YENEEA. This CDR3 has 16 amino acids. Trimming took off 4 bases at V and 2 bases at J, with 14 bases between the two ends. CDR3 DNA sequence: TGTGCCAGCAGCTACGCCTTCCTTCAAAACACCGGGGAGCTGTTTTTT. This translates into CASSYAFLQNTGELFF.

This clonotype was recorded a few times. V is TRBV6-4 and J is TRBJ2-3, with 8 bases that match TRBD1. The V segment lost 6 bases and the J segment 1 base; nucleotides outside the gene matches: 6. Per the germline V gene, CDR1 is MRHNA and CDR2 is SNTAGT. The CDR3 has 15 amino acids. This CDR3 is CASSAGTGRTDTQYF. CDR3 sequence (DNA): TGTGCCAGCAGCGCCGGGACAGGTCGCACAGATACGCAGTATTTT.

This clonotype was counted only a few times. J is TRBJ2-4 and V is TRBV23-1, with D uncertain. TRBV23-1 is an ORF; its function is uncertain. V lost 4 bases, J lost 1 base, and 17 bases lay in between. This CDR3 region has 17 residues. The CDR3 coding sequence is TGCGCCAGCAGTCTTAGGAGACCCTTGTTGGCCAAAAACATTCAGTACTTC. This gives the protein CASSLRRPLLAKNIQYF.

The V gene is TRBV9, the J gene TRBJ2-7; D not resolved. Deletions cut 0 bases from V and 3 bases from J, with 7 bases between. The germline V gene has CDR1 SGDLS and CDR2 YYNGEE. CDR3 size: 13 residues. The CDR3 nucleotides are TGTGCCAGCAGCGTAGACGGAAACTACGAGCAGTACTTC. Its protein product is CASSVDGNYEQYF.

This clonotype was seen a handful of times. The rearrangement joins TRBV24-1 to TRBJ2-1, with D hard to call. Germline V gene sequence: CDR1 KGHDR, CDR2 SFDVKD. V lost 5 bases, J lost 0 bases, and 7 bases lay in between. There are 14 residues in the CDR3. CDR3 sequence reads: CATSGAGSYNEQFF. CDR3 DNA: TGTGCCACCAGTGGAGCCGGCTCCTACAATGAGCAGTTCTTC.

The V gene is TRBV24-1, the J gene TRBJ2-5; 7 bases are shared with TRBD1. V was clipped by 5 bases and J by 4 bases; unmatched bases: 9. The germline V gene has CDR1 KGHDR and CDR2 SFDVKD. This CDR3 has 15 amino acids. The DNA for the CDR3 is TGTGCCACCAGTGTTGGCAGGGGGAGAGGAGAGACCCAGTACTTC. It translates to CATSVGRGRGETQYF.

This clonotype was seen repeatedly, ten times or more. The chain has TRBV20-1 and TRBJ2-1; 13 bases align to TRBD2. Trimming took 5 bases from V and 1 from J; bases not matched to a gene: 5. The CDR3 extends over 16 amino acids. CDR1 and CDR2 from the germline V gene are DFQATT and SNEGSKA (reference sequence). The CDR3 reads CSADKLAGGSYNEQFF. CDR3 bases: TGCAGTGCTGACAAACTAGCGGGAGGGTCCTACAATGAGCAGTTCTTC.

In its sample, this clonotype was seen a few times. The chain has TRBV9 and TRBJ2-5, with D hard to call. The CDR3 totals 15 residues. Germline V lookup: CDR1 SGDLS, CDR2 YYNGEE. Trimming took 0 bases from V and 9 from J, leaving 18 bases between them. CDR3 sequence: CASSVVGDRAVAQYF. The CDR3 bases are TGTGCCAGCAGCGTAGTCGGCGACCGGGCCGTAGCCCAGTACTTC.